This TCR beta chain was sequenced during a study of identical twins. CDR1 SGHTA and CDR2 FQGNSA come from the germline V gene. The CDR3 has 15 residues. Trimming left V 0 bases short and J 3 bases short, with 6 bases between. All donors were healthy, and all were Caucasian. TCRdb processed the 5' RACE reads anew with MiXCR; each CDR3 protein has one entry. The sample has roughly 1,500,000 distinct CDR3 sequences, more than 30% seen once. This clonotype has just a few counts. Sample: cord blood. The chain has TRBV7-2 and TRBJ1-6; D gene unclear. The source is a newborn girl in good health. CDR3 DNA sequence: TGTGCCAGCAGCTTAGCCAAGCACTATAATTCACCCCTCCACTTT. Translation: CASSLAKHYNSPLHF.